Presented here are 10 T cell receptor beta chains from one specimen sequenced in a study of OX40 agonist ivuxolimab in advanced cancers. The repertoire was sequenced with immunoSEQ multiplex PCR; TCRdb's copy has only in-frame clones and lacks some. The sample holds tens of thousands of clones; approximately 86% are singletons and the top ten take 28%. The starting material was CD4+ or CD8+ T cells sorted from blood, obtained in a trial of the OX40 agonist ivuxolimab. These receptors originate from an adult with an advanced solid tumor such as melanoma, head and neck, liver or kidney cancer.

V gene TRBV4-2 combines with J gene TRBJ2-7; D is ambiguous. The CDR3 is 16 residues long. The germline V gene encodes CDR1 LGHNA and CDR2 YNFKEQ. V was shortened by 1 base and J by 7 bases, with 20 bases between the two germline ends. The CDR3 DNA reads as TGTGCCAGCAGCCAAGTGGGATCTTCAGCTCCAAGGGAGCAGTACTTC. This encodes CASSQVGSSAPREQYF.

The chain couples TRBV7-9 to TRBJ2-5; TRBD1 is a possible D gene (5 bases). Trimming removed 5 bases from V and 5 bases from J, with 15 bases in between. The CDR3 spans 14 residues. The germline V gene encodes CDR1 SEHNR and CDR2 FQNEAQ (reference sequence). The CDR3 sequence: CASSPPGRHETQYF. The CDR3 DNA follows: TGTGCCAGCAGCCCCCCAGGGCGGCACGAGACCCAGTACTTC.

V gene TRBV11-2 combines with J gene TRBJ2-1, with 8 bases that match TRBD2. CDR3 length: 15 amino acids. Germline-derived CDR1 and CDR2 are SGHAT and FQNNGV. J gave up 2 bases and V 5 bases, and 5 bases lay outside the gene matches. The DNA for the CDR3 is TGTGCCAGCAGCGAGGAGGGACTAGCCTACAATGAGCAGTTCTTC. It encodes CASSEEGLAYNEQFF.

The rearrangement links TRBV25-1 to TRBJ2-7, with 8 bases aligning to TRBD1. V gave up 4 bases and J gave up 2 bases; unmatched junction bases: 7. This CDR3 region has 15 residues. Germline CDR1 reads MGHDK; CDR2 reads SYGVNS. CDR3 in amino acids: CASSAPGQVTYEQYF. CDR3 DNA: TGTGCCAGCAGTGCTCCGGGACAGGTTACCTACGAGCAGTACTTC.

The V and J genes are TRBV27 and TRBJ2-3; tentative D call: TRBD1 (7 bases). This CDR3 has 16 residues. Germline V gene lookup returns CDR1 MNHEY and CDR2 SMNVEV (reference sequence). Trimming took off 7 bases at V and 1 base at J, with 18 bases between the two ends. The CDR3 sequence is CASTPRGRRGTDTQYF. CDR3 nucleotide sequence: TGTGCCAGCACCCCCAGGGGGAGGCGCGGCACAGATACGCAGTATTTT.

In its sample, this clone ranks as medium-sized (0.01 to 0.1%). V gene TRBV27 combines with J gene TRBJ2-3; D is uncertain. The CDR3 covers 13 residues. Germline V gene sequence: CDR1 MNHEY, CDR2 SMNVEV (reference sequence). V shed 3 bases and J shed 3 bases, with 7 bases lying between them. CDR3 protein: CASSLQATDTQYF. The CDR3 DNA reads as TGTGCCAGCAGTTTGCAAGCGACAGATACGCAGTATTTT.

The V gene is TRBV6-5, the J gene TRBJ1-1; D is uncertain. CDR1 and CDR2 from the germline V gene are MNHEY and SVGAGI. This CDR3 has 11 amino acids. Trimming removed 6 bases at V and 5 bases at J, with 7 bases between. In DNA, the CDR3 is TGTGCCAGCAGCCCGGGGACTGAAGCTTTCTTT. This sequence encodes CASSPGTEAFF.

J is TRBJ2-1 and V is TRBV5-1; the match to TRBD2 covers 14 bases. The CDR3 sequence is 15 residues long. Per germline, CDR1 SGHRS and CDR2 YFSETQ. After removal of 6 bases from V and 8 bases from J, the junction contained 7 bases not matched to a gene. The CDR3 coding sequence is TGCGCCAGCACTCGGACTAGCGGGGGGAGAGATGAGCAGTTCTTC. Its protein is CASTRTSGGRDEQFF.

In its sample, this clone was seen many times. The V and J genes are TRBV29-1 and TRBJ2-7; possible D gene TRBD2, 5 bases. The CDR3 spans 12 residues. Germline-derived CDR1 and CDR2 are SQVTM and ANQGSEA. Trimming left V 3 bases short and J 7 bases short, with 13 bases between. CDR3: CSVDFVSGEQYF. DNA for the CDR3: TGCAGCGTTGATTTTGTGAGCGGTGAGCAGTACTTC.

The rearrangement joins TRBV19 to TRBJ2-7; tentatively, D is TRBD1 (5 bases). Looked up from germline, CDR1 is LNHDA and CDR2 is SQIVND (reference sequence). The germline V and J ends were trimmed by 5 bases and 2 bases, with 7 bases remaining between them. The CDR3 totals 12 residues. The CDR3 loop is CASSPGTYEQYF. DNA of the CDR3: TGTGCCAGTAGTCCAGGGACCTACGAGCAGTACTTC.